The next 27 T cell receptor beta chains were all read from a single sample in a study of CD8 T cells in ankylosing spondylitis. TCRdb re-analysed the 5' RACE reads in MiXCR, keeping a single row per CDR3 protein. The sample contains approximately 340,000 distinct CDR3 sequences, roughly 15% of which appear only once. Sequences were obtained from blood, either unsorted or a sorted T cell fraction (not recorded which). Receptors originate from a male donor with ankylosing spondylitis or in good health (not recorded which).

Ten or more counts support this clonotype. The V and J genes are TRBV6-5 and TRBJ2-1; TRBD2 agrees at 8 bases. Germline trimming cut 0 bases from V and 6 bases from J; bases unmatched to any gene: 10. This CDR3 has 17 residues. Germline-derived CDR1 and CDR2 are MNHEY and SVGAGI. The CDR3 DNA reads TGTGCCAGCAGTTACTCGAGCGGCGGGGGGCCAGGCAATGAGCAGTTCTTC. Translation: CASSYSSGGGPGNEQFF.

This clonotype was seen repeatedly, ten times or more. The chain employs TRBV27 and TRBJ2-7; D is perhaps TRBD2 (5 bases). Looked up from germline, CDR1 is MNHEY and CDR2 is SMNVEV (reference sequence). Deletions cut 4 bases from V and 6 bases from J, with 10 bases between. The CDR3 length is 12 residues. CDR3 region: CASSSKGAEQYF. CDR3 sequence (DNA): TGTGCCAGCAGTTCGAAGGGAGCCGAGCAGTACTTC.

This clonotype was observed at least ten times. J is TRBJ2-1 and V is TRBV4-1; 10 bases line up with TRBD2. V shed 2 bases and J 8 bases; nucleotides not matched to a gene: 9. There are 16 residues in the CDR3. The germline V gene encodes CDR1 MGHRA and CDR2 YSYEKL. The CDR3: CASSQLRLAGDHEQFF. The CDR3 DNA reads TGCGCCAGCAGCCAACTCAGGCTAGCGGGAGACCATGAGCAGTTCTTC.

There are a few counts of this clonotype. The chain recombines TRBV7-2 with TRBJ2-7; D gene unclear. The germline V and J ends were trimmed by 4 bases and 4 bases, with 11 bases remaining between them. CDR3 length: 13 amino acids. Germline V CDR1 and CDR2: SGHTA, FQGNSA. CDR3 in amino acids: CASSSSTVYEQYF. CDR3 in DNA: TGTGCCAGCAGCTCATCCACGGTGTACGAGCAGTACTTC.

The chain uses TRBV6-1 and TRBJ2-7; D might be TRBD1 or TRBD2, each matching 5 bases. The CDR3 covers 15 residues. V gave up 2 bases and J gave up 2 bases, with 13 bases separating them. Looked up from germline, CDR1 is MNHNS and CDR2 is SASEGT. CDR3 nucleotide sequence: TGTGCCAGCAGTGAACCCCGGGACGGTACCTACGAGCAGTACTTC. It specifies CASSEPRDGTYEQYF.

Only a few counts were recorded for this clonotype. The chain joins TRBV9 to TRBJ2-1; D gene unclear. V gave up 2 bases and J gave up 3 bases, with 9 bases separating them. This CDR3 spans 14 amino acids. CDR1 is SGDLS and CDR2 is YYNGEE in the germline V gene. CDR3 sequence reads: CASSVTVNYNEQFF. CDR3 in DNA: TGTGCCAGCAGCGTCACTGTAAACTACAATGAGCAGTTCTTC. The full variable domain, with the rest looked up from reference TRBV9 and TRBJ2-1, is DSGVTQTPKHLITATGQRVTLRCSPRSGDLSVYWYQQSLDQGLQFLIQYYNGEERAKGNILERFSAQQFPDLHSELNLSSLELGDSALYFCASSVTVNYNEQFFGPGTRLTVL.

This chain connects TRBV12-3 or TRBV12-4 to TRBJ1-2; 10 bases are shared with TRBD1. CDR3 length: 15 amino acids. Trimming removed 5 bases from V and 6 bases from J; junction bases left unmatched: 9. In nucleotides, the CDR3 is TGTGCCAGCAGTCCTTCGGGACAGGGGAGGAATGGCTACACCTTC. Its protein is CASSPSGQGRNGYTF.

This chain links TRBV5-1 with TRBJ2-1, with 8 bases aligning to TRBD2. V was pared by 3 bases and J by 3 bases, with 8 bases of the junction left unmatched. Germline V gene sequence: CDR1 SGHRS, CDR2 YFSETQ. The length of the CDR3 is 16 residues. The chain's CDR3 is CASSSRAGAFYNEQFF. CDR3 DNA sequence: TGCGCCAGCAGCTCCCGAGCGGGGGCCTTCTACAATGAGCAGTTCTTC.

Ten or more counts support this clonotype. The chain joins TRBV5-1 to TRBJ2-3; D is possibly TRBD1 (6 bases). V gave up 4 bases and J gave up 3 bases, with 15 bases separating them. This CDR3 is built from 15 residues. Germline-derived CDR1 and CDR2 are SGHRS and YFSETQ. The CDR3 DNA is TGCGCCAGCAGCGAAAGACAGGATTCAACAGATACGCAGTATTTT. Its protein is CASSERQDSTDTQYF.

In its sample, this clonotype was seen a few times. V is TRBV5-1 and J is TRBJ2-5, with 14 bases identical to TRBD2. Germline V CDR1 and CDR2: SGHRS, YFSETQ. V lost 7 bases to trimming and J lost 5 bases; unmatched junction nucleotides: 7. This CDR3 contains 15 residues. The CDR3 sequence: CASRGTSGRLETQYF. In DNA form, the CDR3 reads TGCGCCAGCCGCGGGACTAGCGGGAGACTGGAGACCCAGTACTTC.

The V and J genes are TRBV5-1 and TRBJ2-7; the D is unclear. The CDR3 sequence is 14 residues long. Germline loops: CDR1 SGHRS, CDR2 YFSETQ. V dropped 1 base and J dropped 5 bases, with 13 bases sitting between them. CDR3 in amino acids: CASSLTGQPNEQYF. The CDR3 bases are TGCGCCAGCAGCTTGACCGGCCAGCCAAACGAGCAGTACTTC.

The CDR3 protein is CASSYRGQTNYEQYF. DNA for the CDR3: TGTGCCAGCAGTTACCGTGGACAGACCAACTACGAGCAGTACTTC. V is TRBV6-5 and J is TRBJ2-7; tentative D call: TRBD1 (6 bases). V was pared by 2 bases and J by 3 bases, with 14 bases between. This CDR3 has 15 amino acids. Germline CDR1 and CDR2: MNHEY and SVGAGI.

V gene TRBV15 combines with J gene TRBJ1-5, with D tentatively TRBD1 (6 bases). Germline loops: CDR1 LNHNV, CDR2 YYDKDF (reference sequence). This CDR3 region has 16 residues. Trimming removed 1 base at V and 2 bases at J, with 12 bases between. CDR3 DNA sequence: TGTGCCACCAGCAGAGGGTTCGCAGGGGGCAATCAGCCCCAGCATTTT. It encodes CATSRGFAGGNQPQHF.

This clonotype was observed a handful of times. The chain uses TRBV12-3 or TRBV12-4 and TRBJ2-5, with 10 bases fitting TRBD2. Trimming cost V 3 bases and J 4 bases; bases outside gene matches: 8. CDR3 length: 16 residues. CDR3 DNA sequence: TGTGCCAGCAGTTTTCCTAGCGGGAGTGGCGGAGAGACCCAGTACTTC. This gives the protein CASSFPSGSGGETQYF.

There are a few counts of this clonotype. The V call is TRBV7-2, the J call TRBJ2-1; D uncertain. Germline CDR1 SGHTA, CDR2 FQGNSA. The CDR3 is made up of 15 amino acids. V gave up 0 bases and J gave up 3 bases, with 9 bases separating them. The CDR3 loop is CASSLAARGYNEQFF. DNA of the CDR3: TGTGCCAGCAGCTTAGCGGCCAGAGGCTACAATGAGCAGTTCTTC.

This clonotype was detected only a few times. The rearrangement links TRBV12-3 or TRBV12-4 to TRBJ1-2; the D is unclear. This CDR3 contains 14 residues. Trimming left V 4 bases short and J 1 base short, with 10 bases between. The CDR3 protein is CASSSSPGNYGYTF. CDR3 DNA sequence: TGTGCCAGCAGTTCCTCTCCGGGTAACTATGGCTACACCTTC.

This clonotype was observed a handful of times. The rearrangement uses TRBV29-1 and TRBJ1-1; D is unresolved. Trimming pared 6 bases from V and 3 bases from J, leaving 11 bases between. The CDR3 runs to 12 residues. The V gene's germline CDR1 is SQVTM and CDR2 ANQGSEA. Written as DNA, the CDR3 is TGCAGCGTAAGGGTCTTGGACACTGAAGCTTTCTTT. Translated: CSVRVLDTEAFF. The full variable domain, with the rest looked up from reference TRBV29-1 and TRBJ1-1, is SAVISQKPSRDICQRGTSLTIQCQVDSQVTMMFWYRQQPGQSLTLIATANQGSEATYESGFVIDKFPISRPNLTFSTLTVSNMSPEDSSIYLCSVRVLDTEAFFGQGTRLTVV.

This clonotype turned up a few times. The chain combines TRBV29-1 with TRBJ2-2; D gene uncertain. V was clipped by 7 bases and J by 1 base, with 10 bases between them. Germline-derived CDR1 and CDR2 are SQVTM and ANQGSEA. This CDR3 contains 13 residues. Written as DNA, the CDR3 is TGCAGCGCGTGGACGGGGAACACCGGGGAGCTGTTTTTT. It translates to CSAWTGNTGELFF.

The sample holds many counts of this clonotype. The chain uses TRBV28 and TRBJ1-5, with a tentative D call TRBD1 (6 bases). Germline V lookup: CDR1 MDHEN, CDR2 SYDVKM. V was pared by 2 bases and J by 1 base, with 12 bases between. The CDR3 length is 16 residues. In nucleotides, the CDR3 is TGTGCCAGCAGTTTACCAGGGGAACGCAGCAATCAGCCCCAGCATTTT. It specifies CASSLPGERSNQPQHF.

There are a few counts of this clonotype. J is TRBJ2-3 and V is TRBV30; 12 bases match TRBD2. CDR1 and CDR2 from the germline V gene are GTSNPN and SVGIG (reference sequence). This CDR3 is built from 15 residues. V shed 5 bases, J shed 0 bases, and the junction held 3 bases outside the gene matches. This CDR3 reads CAWAGLAGSTDTQYF. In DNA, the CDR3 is TGTGCCTGGGCCGGACTAGCGGGGAGCACAGATACGCAGTATTTT.

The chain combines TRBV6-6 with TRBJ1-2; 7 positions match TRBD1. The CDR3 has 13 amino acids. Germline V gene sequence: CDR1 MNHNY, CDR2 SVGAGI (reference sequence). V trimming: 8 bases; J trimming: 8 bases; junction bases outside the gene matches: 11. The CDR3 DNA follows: TGTGCCAGCGAAGCCCTCAGGGGGAACGGCTACACCTTC. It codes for CASEALRGNGYTF.

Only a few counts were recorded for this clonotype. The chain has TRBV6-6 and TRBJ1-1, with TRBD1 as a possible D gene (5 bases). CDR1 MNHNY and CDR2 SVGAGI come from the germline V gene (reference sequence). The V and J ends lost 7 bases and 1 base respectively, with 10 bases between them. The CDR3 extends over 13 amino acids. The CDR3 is CASNLQANTEAFF. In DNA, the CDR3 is TGTGCCAGCAATTTACAGGCGAACACTGAAGCTTTCTTT.

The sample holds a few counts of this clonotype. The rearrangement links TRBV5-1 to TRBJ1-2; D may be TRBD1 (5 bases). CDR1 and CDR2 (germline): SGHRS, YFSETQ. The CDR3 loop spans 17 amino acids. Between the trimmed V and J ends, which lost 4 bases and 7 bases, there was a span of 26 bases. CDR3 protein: CASSRTTEAISGFGYTF. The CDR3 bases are TGCGCCAGCAGCCGAACGACAGAAGCGATTTCAGGTTTTGGCTACACCTTC.

The CDR3 DNA reads as TGTGCCAGCAGCTTGGCCGACGGGAATGGCTACACCTTC. It is translated as CASSLADGNGYTF. The rearrangement links TRBV5-6 to TRBJ1-2; D call uncertain. The ends were cut back, 0 bases at V and 6 bases at J, with 9 bases in the middle. The CDR3 consists of 13 residues. Germline loops: CDR1 SGHDT, CDR2 YYEEEE.

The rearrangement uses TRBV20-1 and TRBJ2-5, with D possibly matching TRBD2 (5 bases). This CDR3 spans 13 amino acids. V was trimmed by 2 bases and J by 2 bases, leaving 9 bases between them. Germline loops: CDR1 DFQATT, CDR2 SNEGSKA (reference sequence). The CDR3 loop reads CSARIPGQETQYF. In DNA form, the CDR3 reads TGCAGTGCTAGAATTCCGGGACAAGAGACCCAGTACTTC.

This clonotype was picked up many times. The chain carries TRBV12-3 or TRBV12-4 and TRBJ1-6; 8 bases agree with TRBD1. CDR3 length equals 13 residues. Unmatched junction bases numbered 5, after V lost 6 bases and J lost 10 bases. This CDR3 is CASSRGRDSPLHF. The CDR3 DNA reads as TGTGCCAGCAGCAGGGGGCGAGACTCACCCCTCCACTTT.

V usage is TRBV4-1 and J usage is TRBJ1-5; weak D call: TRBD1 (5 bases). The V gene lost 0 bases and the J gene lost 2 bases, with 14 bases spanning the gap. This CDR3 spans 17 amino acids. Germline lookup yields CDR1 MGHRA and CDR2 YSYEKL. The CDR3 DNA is TGCGCCAGCAGCCAAGAGGGGGAAGAATCCCGCAATCAGCCCCAGCATTTT. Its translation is CASSQEGEESRNQPQHF.